The T cell receptor beta chain under discussion was sequenced for a study of regulatory T cells in long-lasting Graves disease. Described time point: newly diagnosed GD, antithyroid drugs for less than 3 months. Generation of the TCR library employed RNA extracted from PBMCs. This clonotype occurred many times. The CDR3 is 16 amino acids. From germline, CDR1 is LGHDT and CDR2 YNNKEL (reference sequence). V shed 0 bases, J shed 2 bases, and the junction held 6 bases outside the gene matches. The authors built TCR beta libraries using iRepertoire HTBI primers and Arm-PCR of CDR3 regions. One entry per CDR3 protein, called by TCRdb with MiXCR from the multiplex PCR reads. The table lists roughly 520,000 distinct CDR3 sequences, 12% of them singletons. These data were also reused for a study on T cells in Graves' hyperthyroidism and ophthalmopathy.

The chain has TRBV3-1 and TRBJ1-1; 7 positions match TRBD1. Specimen: peripheral blood mononuclear cells (PBMCs), collected at new diagnosis, from a patient treated with antithyroid drugs. This TCR was sampled from a young woman with Graves disease. DNA of the CDR3: TGTGCCAGCAGCCAAGATTTCAGGGGGGCAAACACTGAAGCTTTCTTT. This codes for CASSQDFRGANTEAFF.